This T cell receptor beta chain was sequenced in a study of shared clonotypes between healthy human individuals (dated by TCRdb to 2018 to 2021). Regarding the complete study: The cohort comprised a couple of women and a few men aged 18 to 49 years. Leukapheresis yielded between about 0.9 and 8.9 billion PBMCs per donor. To increase sequencing depth and limit assay-specific biases, different laboratories used diverse techniques to prepare libraries and sequence TCR repertoires. To estimate repertoire size and how much clonotypes are shared between individuals, the study performed deep sequencing of blood TCR repertoires from about five healthy adults. Per donor, three plates each were used for CD4 naive and CD4 memory, two for CD8 naive, and one for CD8 memory. Overall study results and their limits: Pairwise subsampling indicated that sequencing depth was expected to affect the degree of clonotype sharing among donors. The small number of donors limited the genetic and exposure-history diversity represented. Compared with non-shared clonotypes, the clonotypes found in all four sorted-subset donors had higher generation probabilities. Even with the large sequencing depth, rarefaction of the sorted-subset datasets indicated that sequencing was incomplete. Naive subsets generally had larger estimated clonotype richness than memory subsets. Across a handful of donors, approximately 4.9% of naive CD4, roughly 3.3% of naive CD8, under 2.5% of memory CD4, and 0.4% of memory CD8 clonotypes were shared. Only blood was sampled, and tissue TCR repertoires likely differ from those in blood.

Using the deep immunoSEQ assay, TCR CDR3 regions were amplified from genomic DNA by multiplex PCR. Extracted genomic DNA from each cell subset was distributed evenly across all wells of several immunoSEQ 96-well plates, and each plate was treated as a replicate. For sorted subsets, roughly 190 ng of genomic DNA, equivalent to tens of thousands of T cell genomes, went into each replicate PCR. Purified libraries were quantified with a Qubit 3.0 fluorometer, sized on a Bioanalyzer 2100, and re-quantified with the KAPA Library Quantification kit. A separate single-read 150-cycle Illumina NextSeq 550 flow cell was used to sequence each immunoSEQ 96-well plate. The study's processing was this. Because only junctional sequences without quality scores were contained in the immunoSEQ output, filtering matching that applied to full-length reads could not be performed. Sequences were annotated with PyIR, a Python wrapper for IgBLAST v1.9, using IMGT germline references to assign V/J genes and CDR3. Any read was removed if the V/J assignment was weak (E-value above 1e-6), the CDR3 was missing, or the read contained stop codons, out-of-frame junctions, or ambiguous translated residues. A V3J clonotype was defined by an identical inferred V gene, J gene, and CDR3 amino acid sequence. The percentage overlap between two repertoires was calculated by dividing the number of shared unique clonotypes by the size of the smaller repertoire. Three approaches were used to assess repertoire richness: RTK rarefaction, the Chao1 estimator, and Recon v2.1 estimates of unobserved clonotypes. For all TCRbeta clonotypes obtained by the gDNA method from a few donors, generation probabilities were computed with OLGA. TCRdb holds this immuneACCESS table with in-frame rearrangements only. Some clones are missing; in checked studies, unresolved V genes explain under half, and the rest has no known cause. For V, J and clone size, that table is used; D and trimming come from the DNA. This sample lists around 1.5 million clones; approximately 98% were detected once. The top ten clonotypes cover 0.4% to 0.55% of the sample.

In this sample, this clone turned up once. The antigen it recognizes is unknown. No much larger clonotype is one base removed from it; base qualities were not supplied. CDR1 and CDR2 (LNHDA, SQIVND) derive from the germline V gene (reference sequence). The CDR3 has 13 amino acids, counting the end cysteine and phenylalanine. Here the CDR3 DNA is all that survives: 39 bases in frame from base 1. The junction shows trimming of 7 bases on V and 3 bases on J, plus 9 bases between the germline ends. Healthy HIV-negative adults with no recently reported acute infections or vaccinations were included as donors. Every donor was a Caucasian adult living in Nashville, Tennessee, USA. CD4+ T cells were enriched by magnetic negative selection; naive cells were then positively selected on CD45RA, and the negative fraction formed the memory subset. Blood was obtained by leukapheresis, after which PBMCs were separated by Ficoll-Histopaque density gradient centrifugation and cryopreserved in liquid nitrogen vapor phase. Analytical flow cytometry was used to check the purity and quantity of every magnetically sorted T cell population. From each sorted fraction, genomic DNA was isolated and quantified by UV absorbance on a Nanodrop 2000c.

The sample consisted of naive CD4+ T cells sorted from blood. The cell subset or site tag for this specimen amounts to: CD45RA+ positively selected. The clonotype was recovered from a man aged 25 to 40 in good health. The chain employs TRBV19 and TRBJ1-4, with no confidently assigned D gene. The CDR3 reads as follows: CASTRWPNEKLFF. The DNA sequence is as follows: TGTGCCAGTACCCGGTGGCCTAATGAAAAACTGTTTTTT.